This record covers a single T cell receptor beta chain. The antigen remains undetermined. Some clones are missing from TCRdb's copy, which holds only in-frame ones; the method was immunoSEQ multiplex PCR. The table has about 24,000 clones, about 91% seen once; the top ten hold around 9.9%. This specimen belongs to a study of T cells in localized non-small cell lung cancer. General study findings and limits: Appearance in adjacent lung was seen for a median approximately 58 of the top 100 tumor clones. There was an association of higher blood T cell density with longer overall survival.

The germline V gene has CDR1 WNHNN and CDR2 SYGVQD (reference sequence). V was clipped by 2 bases and J by 6 bases; unmatched bases: 7. The CDR3 has 17 amino acids. This clonotype originated in a woman aged 35-75 years with stage III lung adenocarcinoma. The sequencing here drew on peripheral blood mononuclear cells, taken before any cancer treatment. This chain joins TRBV10-1 and TRBJ2-3, with TRBD2 identical over 14 bases. The DNA for the CDR3 is TGCGCCAGCAGTGAGAATCTCGGGACTAGCGGGAGCGATACGCAGTATTTT. This sequence encodes CASSENLGTSGSDTQYF.